The 3 T cell receptor beta chains reported below all come from one sample, sequenced in a study of somatic reversion in DOCK8 deficiency (dated by TCRdb to between 2020 and 2021). Libraries were made using multiplex PCR. Data came from an Illumina MiSeq. TRB libraries were generated by one-step amplicon PCR from approximately 0.095 ug genomic DNA using EuroClonality-NGS primers. TCRdb passed the public sequencing reads through fastp at Q25 and MiXCR, retaining productive beta sequences. When rows share a CDR3 protein, they turn into one entry using the most common DNA and genes. For this sample there are several thousand distinct CDR3 sequences; under 30% appear just once. 9.1% of the sample goes to the ten largest clones. The sequenced sample consisted of peripheral blood. The receptor set was obtained from a human donor in good health.

This clonotype was recorded a few times. The rearrangement links TRBV10-2 to TRBJ1-1, with D uncertain. The CDR3 length is 14 residues. CDR1 is WSHSY, CDR2 SAAADI, per germline. The ends were cut back, 6 bases at V and 5 bases at J, with 16 bases in the middle. The CDR3 sequence is CASRPNERVTEAFF. CDR3 DNA sequence: TGCGCCAGCAGACCCAATGAAAGGGTAACTGAAGCTTTCTTT.

This clonotype was detected only a few times. The rearrangement joins TRBV3-1 to TRBJ1-2; 7 bases map to TRBD1. CDR1 is LGHDT and CDR2 is YNNKEL in the germline V gene (reference sequence). Trimming took 4 bases from V and 4 from J; bases not matched to a gene: 3. The CDR3 covers 13 residues. The chain's CDR3 is CASSPDRAYGYTF. CDR3 in DNA: TGTGCCAGCAGCCCCGACAGGGCCTATGGCTACACCTTC.

This clonotype was seen more than once but under ten times. This chain connects TRBV10-2 to TRBJ1-1, with D uncertain. Germline assignment: CDR1 WSHSY and CDR2 SAAADI. The CDR3 loop spans 15 amino acids. With 0 bases removed from V and 0 bases from J, the gap between germline ends came to 8 bases. CDR3 residues: CASSESGQLNTEAFF. CDR3 nucleotides: TGCGCCAGCAGTGAGTCCGGGCAGTTGAACACTGAAGCTTTCTTT.